A single sample is the source of the 20 T cell receptor beta chains below, sequenced in a study of cytomegalovirus exposure and HLA in healthy donors. Sequenced by immunoSEQ multiplex PCR; TCRdb stores in-frame clones only, minus some. Of fewer than 250,000 clones listed, approximately 88% are singletons. Sequenced material: PBMCs. These receptors were taken from a woman between 25 and 40 years old in good health and CMV-seropositive.

The chain combines TRBV2 with TRBJ1-2; D is ambiguous. CDR1 and CDR2 (germline): SNHLY, FYNNEI. The CDR3 totals 12 residues. V was shortened by 5 bases and J by 4 bases, with 8 bases between the two germline ends. The CDR3 DNA reads TGTGCCAGCAGTTCCGACTCCTATGGCTACACCTTC. Its translation: CASSSDSYGYTF.

This clone has only a few counts. The CDR3 DNA is TGTGCCAGCGGGACAGAGTATGGCTACACCTTC. As protein: CASGTEYGYTF. V gene TRBV2 combines with J gene TRBJ1-2; 7 nucleotides align to TRBD1. The CDR3 has 11 residues. CDR1 SNHLY and CDR2 FYNNEI come from the germline V gene. The junction had 2 bases not matched to a gene; V was cut back by 8 bases and J by 5 bases.

V gene TRBV29-1 combines with J gene TRBJ1-1; D is unresolved. CDR3 length: 12 residues. Trimming stripped 5 bases from V and 3 bases from J, with 10 bases between. Germline V gene lookup returns CDR1 SQVTM and CDR2 ANQGSEA. The CDR3 loop reads CSVKTLYTEAFF. CDR3 in DNA: TGCAGCGTTAAGACACTCTACACTGAAGCTTTCTTT.

In nucleotides, the CDR3 is TGTGCCAGCAGCTTATACGGAGGACGGTACAATGAGCAGTTCTTC. It is translated as CASSLYGGRYNEQFF. The V gene is TRBV7-9, the J gene TRBJ2-1; perhaps TRBD2 as D (5 bases). The CDR3 runs to 15 residues. The germline V and J ends were trimmed by 2 bases and 4 bases, with 12 bases remaining between them. Germline V gives CDR1 SEHNR, CDR2 FQNEAQ (reference sequence).

The rearrangement links TRBV18 to TRBJ1-3, with 9 bases identical to TRBD1. The germline V gene has CDR1 KGHSH and CDR2 LQKENI. The J segment lost 8 bases and the V segment lost 4 bases, leaving 9 bases of the junction unmatched. The CDR3 spans 15 residues. This chain's CDR3 is CASSRPGQGLDTIYF. The CDR3 nucleotides are TGTGCCAGCTCACGCCCGGGACAGGGTCTAGACACCATATATTTT.

This clone was counted a few times. The rearrangement joins TRBV7-8 to TRBJ1-2; D is perhaps TRBD1 (6 bases). The CDR3 spans 13 residues. V was clipped by 5 bases and J by 2 bases, with 9 bases between them. Germline CDR1 reads SGHVS; CDR2 reads FQNEAQ. The CDR3 DNA is TGTGCCAGCAGCCGACAGGAGAACTATGGCTACACCTTC. Amino acid sequence: CASSRQENYGYTF.

J is TRBJ2-3 and V is TRBV9, with D hard to call. V was shortened by 5 bases and J by 6 bases, with 7 bases between the two germline ends. Germline-derived CDR1 and CDR2 are SGDLS and YYNGEE. The CDR3 is made up of 11 amino acids. The CDR3, as DNA: TGTGCCAGCAGTGTCCACGATACGCAGTATTTT. This gives the protein CASSVHDTQYF.

This rearrangement joins TRBV5-1 to TRBJ1-3, with TRBD1 as a possible D gene (6 bases). The germline V and J ends were trimmed by 4 bases and 6 bases, with 17 bases remaining between them. Germline V lookup: CDR1 SGHRS, CDR2 YFSETQ. The CDR3 length is 15 residues. Here the CDR3 reads CASSRDTMAENTIYF. The DNA of the CDR3 is TGCGCCAGCAGCCGGGACACCATGGCGGAAAACACCATATATTTT.

This clone showed up just once. The genes are TRBV30 and TRBJ2-3; 7 bases fit TRBD2. Germline V gives CDR1 GTSNPN, CDR2 SVGIG (reference sequence). The CDR3 runs 14 residues. V trimming: 3 bases; J trimming: 3 bases; junction bases outside the gene matches: 6. CDR3 sequence reads: CAWSPGGLTDTQYF. CDR3 sequence (DNA): TGTGCCTGGAGCCCGGGGGGTCTAACAGATACGCAGTATTTT.

The V call is TRBV18, the J call TRBJ1-1; 7 bases fit TRBD1. The length of the CDR3 is 15 residues. Germline loops: CDR1 KGHSH, CDR2 LQKENI. With V trimmed by 2 bases and J by 2 bases, 5 bases remained unmatched. The CDR3, as DNA: TGTGCCAGCTCACCAAAACGGACAGGAAACACTGAAGCTTTCTTT. Translating gives CASSPKRTGNTEAFF.

Details on this clone: A read error may account for a junction end that differs from germline. This sequence joins TRBV18 and TRBJ2-2; D perhaps matches TRBD1 (5 bases). The CDR3 runs 15 residues. The germline CDR1 and CDR2 sequences are KGHSH and LQKENI. The CDR3 region is CASSPLQVNTRELFF. In DNA form, the CDR3 reads TGTGCCAGCTCACCACTACAGGTGAACACCAGGGAGCTGTTTTTT. Together with reference TRBV18 and TRBJ2-2, the CDR3 gives the full variable domain: NAGVMQNPRHLVRRRGQEARLRCSPMKGHSHVYWYRQLPEEGLKFMVYLQKENIIDESGMPKERFSAEFPKEGPSILRIQQVVRGDSAAYFCASSPLQVNTRELFFGEGSRLTVL.

The chain recombines TRBV6-1 with TRBJ2-7, with 14 bases matching TRBD2. The V segment lost 7 bases and the J segment 3 bases; nucleotides outside the gene matches: 5. The CDR3 contains 15 residues. The germline V gene encodes CDR1 MNHNS and CDR2 SASEGT. CDR3 coding DNA: TGTGCCAGCATTATCGGGACTAGCGGGAGCTACGAGCAGTACTTC. This gives the protein CASIIGTSGSYEQYF.

This rearrangement joins TRBV30 to TRBJ2-7; the D gene is possibly TRBD2 (5 bases). CDR1 and CDR2 (germline): GTSNPN, SVGIG (reference sequence). This CDR3 region has 14 residues. Trimming took 0 bases from V and 5 from J, leaving 14 bases between them. DNA of the CDR3: TGTGCCTGGAGTGTTGGCCGGGGAATTGACGAGCAGTACTTC. Translating it yields CAWSVGRGIDEQYF.

The gene calls are TRBV4-1 and TRBJ1-1, with 9 nucleotides matching TRBD1. V trimming: 0 bases; J trimming: 3 bases; junction bases outside the gene matches: 8. The CDR3 is 17 residues long. CDR1 is MGHRA, CDR2 YSYEKL, per germline. In nucleotides, the CDR3 is TGCGCCAGCAGCCAAGATTGGGGTCGACAGGGGGACACTGAAGCTTTCTTT. It is translated as CASSQDWGRQGDTEAFF.

The CDR3 is CASSNRELETQYF. The CDR3 DNA is TGTGCCAGCAGTAACAGGGAGTTGGAGACCCAGTACTTC. The chain has TRBV6-1 and TRBJ2-5; D possibly corresponds to TRBD1 (6 bases). The germline CDR1 and CDR2 sequences are MNHNS and SASEGT. Trimming removed 5 bases from V and 5 bases from J, with 12 bases in between. This CDR3 region has 13 residues.

The CDR3 is CASFDSGAMGETQYF. The CDR3 bases are TGTGCCAGCTTCGATTCGGGGGCAATGGGAGAGACCCAGTACTTC. This rearrangement joins TRBV6-5 to TRBJ2-5, with D possibly being TRBD1 or TRBD2 (6 bases each). Trimming cost V 8 bases and J 4 bases, with 20 bases left between them. From germline, CDR1 is MNHEY and CDR2 SVGAGI. The CDR3 is 15 amino acids.

The J gene is TRBJ2-3, the V gene TRBV30, with D possibly being TRBD2 (6 bases). V lost 2 bases to trimming and J lost 2 bases, with 11 bases between them. There are 14 residues in the CDR3. CDR1 is GTSNPN and CDR2 is SVGIG in the germline V gene (reference sequence). This chain's CDR3 is CAWSPGRDTDTQYF. The CDR3 coding sequence is TGTGCCTGGAGTCCCGGGCGGGACACAGATACGCAGTATTTT.

This rearrangement joins TRBV9 to TRBJ1-5; D is ambiguous. The CDR3 is 11 amino acids. CDR1 and CDR2 (germline): SGDLS, YYNGEE. Trimming took 2 bases from V and 7 from J, leaving 4 bases between them. In nucleotides, the CDR3 is TGTGCCAGCAGCGTTCTACAGCCCCAGCATTTT. This gives the protein CASSVLQPQHF.

The J gene is TRBJ1-1, the V gene TRBV9; D is ambiguous. This CDR3 is 14 amino acids long. Germline V lookup: CDR1 SGDLS, CDR2 YYNGEE. The germline V and J ends were trimmed by 0 bases and 1 base, with 7 bases remaining between them. The CDR3 loop reads CASSVAPANTEAFF. The CDR3 DNA follows: TGTGCCAGCAGCGTAGCACCCGCGAACACTGAAGCTTTCTTT.

This chain connects TRBV4-1 to TRBJ1-2, with D perhaps TRBD1 (6 bases). Trimming removed 3 bases at V and 4 bases at J, with 15 bases between. CDR1 and CDR2 (germline): MGHRA, YSYEKL. CDR3 length: 15 residues. The CDR3 loop is CASSHPPQGFYGYTF. The CDR3 DNA is TGCGCCAGCAGCCACCCTCCACAGGGTTTCTATGGCTACACCTTC.